The TCR beta chain described here comes from a study of human T cells and chemical hapten exposure (dated by TCRdb to about 2021). Turning to the overall study: For sensitization, 2% DPC in acetone was applied to a 2 cm by 2 cm area of upper inner arm skin. Throughout the study period of roughly 24 weeks, patients also received therapeutic DPC doses to the scalp every week. Patch tests used Finn chambers with 0.01% DPC on the upper back, scored after 6 days by International Contact Dermatitis Research Group standards. Most of the patients in the cohort were female, and the cohort covered alopecia areata with under or over 50% scalp involvement, alopecia totalis and alopecia universalis. The libraries were sequenced as a pool, and the TCR yield per sample differed mostly because of small variations in library volumes within the pool. This study followed changes in the peripheral blood TCR repertoire in vivo during primary and secondary sensitization of alopecia patients to the hapten diphenylcyclopropenone (DPC). Blood was sampled from patients pre-sensitization (week 0) and at 2, 6 and about 24 weeks after DPC sensitization. Approximately 30 alopecia patients provided blood for TCR sequencing at one to four time points (pre-sensitization, 2, 6 and 24 weeks). From each blood RNA sample, both TCR alpha and TCR beta chains were sequenced. Paper-wide results and their limitations: After repeated subsampling, the strength of the expansion versus patch-test correlation and the threshold at which it became significant changed. The number of TCRs above 1 in 1000 frequency did not change with DPC sensitization; there was no evidence of global repertoire structure alterations. A positive correlation was found between the number of PT1 expanded TCRs and patch test score, with significance reached at thresholds 8, 16 and 32 but not 4. Compared with pre-sensitization or healthy control sets, expanded TCRs formed significantly more large CDR3 similarity clusters, which is consistent with antigen-driven responses. Because every patient had alopecia, a presumed autoimmune disease, the patients' immune response might differ from that of healthy individuals.

The library relied on RACE. The data were produced on a NextSeq 500. During library preparation, unique molecular identifiers were attached to individual cDNA molecules so that TCRs could be counted quantitatively and reproducibly. From the authors' description of their analysis: The median number of TCRs per sample was roughly 98,000, ranging from roughly 23,224 to 700,000. V, J and CDR3 annotation of the TCR reads was carried out using the Decombinator software suite. To make PS versus PT1 abundance plots, every sample was subsampled to the same number of TCRs (28,000). Expanded TCRs were defined as absent before sensitization and observed at least eight times at the 2-week time point. TCRdb redid the processing of the public reads, applying fastp at Q25 and MiXCR, and retained in-frame beta chains. Rows with a matching CDR3 protein are joined into one entry that keeps the most common DNA and genes. These V and J calls are TCRdb output, not the study's own analysis. The sample contains some 39,000 distinct CDR3 sequences, approximately 9.5% of them found a single time. The top ten constitute about 27% of the sample.

This clonotype was seen at least ten times. The antigen it binds to is not known. No much larger clonotype is one base removed from it; base qualities were not supplied. The CDR3 runs 14 amino acids, cysteine and phenylalanine included. The DNA shown is the 42-base CDR3, in frame from base 1. Between the V and J ends, shortened by 3 bases and 2 bases respectively, the junction contains 8 bases. Per the germline V gene, SGHAT is the CDR1 and FQNNGV is the CDR2. Taken with the paper, the label for time point translates to: patch test 3, about 24 weeks after DPC sensitization. The treatment or condition label, read with the paper, signifies: therapeutic diphenylcyclopropenone sensitization with weekly scalp DPC. Total RNA was isolated from unfractionated whole blood collected in Tempus Blood RNA tubes. At every patch-test visit, the blood draw took place before the patch test was put on. Patients were eligible if aged 18 to 70, diagnosed with alopecia and judged suitable for DPC therapy, and pregnant patients were excluded.

Sequenced material: whole blood, taken in connection with sensitization to the hapten diphenylcyclopropenone (DPC). This receptor was obtained from a man aged 50 or older with alopecia areata. Some clones in this sample may be carry-over from other donors' samples. Here the chain combines TRBV11-2 and TRBJ1-5; matching of 6 bases hints at TRBD1 as the D gene. The CDR3 amino acid sequence is: CASSFRGGNQPQHF. The nucleotide sequence reads as follows: TGTGCCAGCAGCTTCAGGGGAGGCAATCAGCCCCAGCATTTT.